The TCR beta chain under discussion was sequenced for a study of Ad26.COV2.S vaccination and SARS-CoV-2 variants. Broader study findings: Marked by substantial breadth, spike-specific CD8+ and CD4+ T cell responses were reportedly seen after vaccination. Those who received vaccine or placebo ended up with similar non-spike TCR breadth.

Measured with immunoSEQ multiplex PCR; TCRdb has only the in-frame clones, and not every one. This sample has about 350,000 clones, with 88% found just once. This sample's treatment: about 20 received Ad26.COV2.S at low or high dose, single or two shots; about 5 received placebo; per-sample allocation not given. After the first vaccine or placebo injection, samples were drawn on day 63. Trimming removed 5 bases from V and 0 bases from J, with 14 bases in between. The CDR3 length is 15 residues. Germline V lookup: CDR1 SGHRS, CDR2 YFSETQ. With respect to this clone: Its antigen is unidentified.

The sample consisted of peripheral blood, taken in a trial of Ad26.COV2.S vaccine versus placebo. The rearrangement links TRBV5-1 to TRBJ2-5; possible D gene TRBD2, 5 bases. The sequence was obtained from a person between 18 and 59 years old who received the Ad26.COV2.S COVID-19 vaccine or a placebo. CDR3 nucleotides: TGCGCCAGCAGGGAGCAGCCGGGGTACCAAGAGACCCAGTACTTC. As protein: CASREQPGYQETQYF.